This entry describes one T cell receptor (beta chain). As handled by the study authors: How many nucleated cells were present was estimated from reference gene primer amplification. Method: immunoSEQ multiplex PCR; TCRdb's copy keeps in-frame clones and lacks some. V and J calls and clone size are as listed in that table; D and trimming were resolved from the DNA. Found here are some 220,000 clones, 65% to 85% of them singletons; the top ten hold more than 10%. These data belong to a study of blood T cell repertoires in COVID-19. The overall study: From the United States, Italy and Spain came samples of acute and convalescent COVID-19. T cells, B-cell-depleted T cells, or PBMCs supplied cDNA or gDNA.

Germline lookup yields CDR1 SGHRS and CDR2 YFSETQ. V was shortened by 0 bases and J by 6 bases, with 9 bases between the two germline ends. The CDR3 covers 13 residues. Sequenced input: peripheral blood. The chain is built from TRBV5-1 and TRBJ1-2, with a tentative D call TRBD1 (5 bases). This clonotype originated in a human donor in a cohort sampled during active COVID-19. The CDR3: CASSLEPQDGYTF. CDR3 coding DNA: TGCGCCAGCAGCTTGGAACCACAGGATGGCTACACCTTC.